This T cell receptor beta chain was sequenced in a study of B cell selection in AIRE deficiency. Conventional CD4 T cells were sorted as CD4+CD127+ cells. Data came from immunoSEQ multiplex PCR; TCRdb stores just in-frame clones and leaves some out. The sample lists about 23,000 clones, 95% to 98% seen once, with 0.15% to 0.2% in the top ten. This clone occurred once. V was shortened by 3 bases and J by 2 bases, with 26 bases between the two germline ends. Germline assignment: CDR1 SGHAT and CDR2 FQDESV (reference sequence). This CDR3 region has 19 residues. Sequencing used conventional CD4+ T cells sorted from PBMCs. This sequence joins TRBV11-1 and TRBJ2-7; D may be TRBD2 (6 bases). This sequence originates from a human donor with AIRE deficiency. The CDR3 spells CASSFQALSGDLQPYEQYF. As DNA, the CDR3 is TGTGCCAGCAGCTTCCAGGCACTTTCGGGGGACCTTCAACCCTACGAGCAGTACTTC. Variable domain in full (rest from reference TRBV11-1 and TRBJ2-7): EAEVAQSPRYKITEKSQAVAFWCDPISGHATLYWYRQILGQGPELLVQFQDESVVDDSQLPKDRFSAERLKGVDSTLKIQPAELGDSAMYLCASSFQALSGDLQPYEQYFGPGTRLTVT.